These T cell receptor beta chains were read from a single sample in a study of T cells after yellow fever vaccination. TCRdb re-analysed the 5' RACE reads in MiXCR, keeping a single row per CDR3 protein. The data show 300,000 to 350,000 distinct CDR3 sequences, 3% to 4.5% seen once. The specimen comprised PBMCs, sampled 5 days after the yellow fever booster vaccination. These receptors all come from a young man who received the YFV17D yellow fever vaccine. The CDR3 runs from the conserved cysteine through the conserved F or W. D genes are given only for firm matches. Size is stated for part of the rows, as once, few or many counts, or as a class when the clone is expanded.

clone_size | j_call | d_call | v_call | cdr3_aa | cdr3_nt
NA | TRBJ2-1 | TRBD1 | TRBV20-1 | CSARSTGFTSYNEQFF | TGCAGTGCTAGATCGACAGGGTTTACATCATACAATGAGCAGTTCTTC
many | TRBJ2-1 | TRBD1 | TRBV4-3 | CASSPGTGSDNEQFF | TGCGCCAGCAGCCCCGGGACAGGGTCCGACAATGAGCAGTTCTTC
few | TRBJ1-2 | TRBD1 | TRBV20-1 | CSASSRTGFHTF | TGCAGTGCTTCCTCAAGGACAGGGTTTCACACCTTC
many | TRBJ2-3 | NA | TRBV28 | CASSPQSSDTQYF | TGTGCCAGCAGCCCCCAAAGTTCTGATACGCAGTATTTT
NA | TRBJ2-5 | NA | TRBV12-3/TRBV12-4 | CASSLIRGETQYF | TGTGCCAGCAGTTTAATTCGAGGGGAGACCCAGTACTTC
NA | TRBJ2-1 | TRBD2 | TRBV7-9 | CASSLAPGLAGGPGFNEQFF | TGTGCCAGCAGCTTAGCCCCGGGACTAGCGGGGGGGCCGGGGTTCAATGAGCAGTTCTTC
few | TRBJ2-7 | NA | TRBV6-5 | CASSYKSGLEQYF | TGTGCCAGCAGTTATAAGTCGGGATTAGAGCAGTACTTC
NA | TRBJ2-1 | TRBD1 | TRBV5-6 | CASSLDGQGYNEQFF | TGTGCCAGCAGCTTGGATGGACAGGGGTACAATGAGCAGTTCTTC
few | TRBJ1-1 | TRBD1 | TRBV18 | CASSPVADRGGTEAFF | TGTGCCAGCTCACCGGTGGCGGACAGGGGGGGCACTGAAGCTTTCTTT
NA | TRBJ1-1 | TRBD1 | TRBV20-1 | CSARDRITGGTEAFF | TGCAGTGCTAGAGACCGGATAACAGGGGGCACTGAAGCTTTCTTT
few | TRBJ1-1 | NA | TRBV7-9 | CASTNAVGAFHTEAFF | TGTGCCAGCACCAACGCTGTGGGGGCATTTCATACTGAAGCTTTCTTT
NA | TRBJ2-7 | TRBD1 | TRBV3-1 | CASSQEGTAPGSYEQYF | TGTGCCAGCAGCCAAGAGGGGACAGCCCCTGGCTCCTACGAGCAGTACTTC
NA | TRBJ2-3 | NA | TRBV20-1 | CSARPPGGTDTQYF | TGCAGTGCTAGACCCCCGGGCGGCACAGATACGCAGTATTTT
few | TRBJ2-7 | NA | TRBV5-4 | CASSDIGTSYEQYF | TGTGCCAGCAGCGACATCGGGACAAGCTACGAGCAGTACTTC
few | TRBJ2-1 | NA | TRBV12-3/TRBV12-4 | CASSLYRSADQFF | TGTGCCAGCAGTTTATACCGGAGCGCCGACCAGTTCTTC
NA | TRBJ2-2 | NA | TRBV25-1 | CASSELGGTGELFF | TGTGCCAGCAGTGAATTGGGGGGCACCGGGGAGCTGTTTTTT
few | TRBJ2-1 | TRBD2 | TRBV7-6 | CASSPWSGLAPNEQFF | TGTGCCAGCAGCCCATGGTCGGGACTAGCCCCCAATGAGCAGTTCTTC
few | TRBJ2-3 | TRBD2 | TRBV29-1 | CSVEAGGADTQYF | TGCAGCGTTGAAGCGGGGGGGGCTGATACGCAGTATTTT
few | TRBJ2-3 | NA | TRBV7-2 | CASSLAFYGGAEDTQYF | TGTGCCAGCAGCTTAGCCTTTTACGGGGGCGCGGAAGATACGCAGTATTTT
few | TRBJ1-1 | NA | TRBV5-4 | CASSYGTTEAFF | TGTGCCAGCAGCTATGGGACAACTGAAGCTTTCTTT
few | TRBJ1-1 | TRBD1 | TRBV7-2 | CASSTSDRRHTEAFF | TGTGCCAGCAGCACCTCGGACAGGAGACACACTGAAGCTTTCTTT
few | TRBJ2-5 | NA | TRBV19 | CASSIAGVQETQYF | TGTGCCAGTAGTATAGCTGGGGTCCAAGAGACCCAGTACTTC
many | TRBJ2-1 | TRBD1 | TRBV19 | CASSLRDRDNEQFF | TGTGCCAGTAGTCTCCGGGACAGAGACAATGAGCAGTTCTTC
many | TRBJ2-4 | TRBD1 | TRBV7-8 | CASSLPRAGGLAKNIQYF | TGTGCCAGCAGCCTACCAAGAGCAGGGGGTCTGGCCAAAAACATTCAGTACTTC
few | TRBJ2-3 | NA | TRBV10-2 | CASRGTGRADTQYF | TGCGCCAGCAGGGGGACGGGGCGCGCAGATACGCAGTATTTT
many | TRBJ2-1 | NA | TRBV20-1 | CSARPRTHAYNEQFF | TGCAGTGCTAGACCGCGGACCCACGCCTACAATGAGCAGTTCTTC
few | TRBJ2-7 | NA | TRBV12-3/TRBV12-4 | CASSSSQGGYEQYF | TGTGCCAGCAGTTCCAGCCAGGGTGGCTACGAGCAGTACTTC
NA | TRBJ1-2 | NA | TRBV25-1 | CASETLNGYTF | TGTGCTAGCGAAACGCTGAATGGCTACACCTTC
many | TRBJ2-7 | NA | TRBV5-1 | CASRPGTRYEQYF | TGCGCCAGCCGCCCAGGGACCCGCTACGAGCAGTACTTC
NA | TRBJ1-1 | NA | TRBV5-1 | CASSTTGQHMNTEAFF | TGCGCCAGCAGCACGACCGGACAGCACATGAACACTGAAGCTTTCTTT
NA | TRBJ2-5 | TRBD1 | TRBV24-1 | CATSDPGQGQETQYF | TGTGCCACCAGTGATCCGGGACAGGGGCAAGAGACCCAGTACTTC
NA | TRBJ2-1 | NA | TRBV10-3 | CAIISGSSYNEQFF | TGTGCCATCATCTCAGGGAGCTCCTACAATGAGCAGTTCTTC
many | TRBJ1-1 | NA | TRBV7-2 | CASSRGENTEAFF | TGTGCCAGCAGCCGGGGGGAGAACACTGAAGCTTTCTTT
few | TRBJ1-1 | NA | TRBV5-5 | CASSSLASNTEAFF | TGTGCCAGCAGCTCCTTGGCATCGAACACTGAAGCTTTCTTT